One and the same sample provided the 27 T cell receptor beta chains below, sequenced in a study of shared clonotypes between healthy human individuals. Naivety among CD8 cells was defined by CD45RO negativity and positive CCR7 selection, thereby excluding terminally differentiated effector memory CD45RA+ cells. Only in-frame clones appear in the TCRdb table, and some are missing; sequencing was by immunoSEQ multiplex PCR. Altogether about 680,000 clones are present, 92% being singletons, with the ten largest covering roughly 22%. The sample taken for sequencing was naive CD8+ T cells sorted from blood. The receptors stem from a man aged 30-40 years in good health.

The chain has TRBV18 and TRBJ2-3, with D hard to call. The CDR3 spans 15 residues. V was pared by 3 bases and J by 3 bases, with 13 bases between. Germline CDR1 is KGHSH and CDR2 is LQKENI. CDR3: CASSPSSTFTDTQYF. The CDR3 coding sequence is TGTGCCAGCTCACCCTCCTCAACCTTTACAGATACGCAGTATTTT.

The chain is built from TRBV11-3 and TRBJ1-1; 7 bases match TRBD1. Losses at the gene ends were 2 bases for V and 3 bases for J; bases not matched to a gene: 6. CDR3 length: 15 residues. Germline V gene sequence: CDR1 SGHNT, CDR2 YENEEA. The CDR3 bases are TGTGCCAGCAGCTTAACAACAGGGGCGGACACTGAAGCTTTCTTT. This codes for CASSLTTGADTEAFF.

This CDR3 is CASSLVAGGSSYEQYF. The CDR3 DNA reads TGTGCCAGCAGCTTAGTCGCGGGAGGGTCGTCGTACGAGCAGTACTTC. The chain is built from TRBV7-6 and TRBJ2-7; 9 bases agree with TRBD2. Trimming at V came to 1 base and at J to 4 bases, leaving 8 bases not matched to a gene. The germline CDR1 and CDR2 sequences are SGHVS and FNYEAQ. CDR3 size: 16 residues.

The chain recombines TRBV5-1 with TRBJ2-1, with TRBD2 identical over 7 bases. The germline CDR1 and CDR2 sequences are SGHRS and YFSETQ. V gave up 2 bases and J gave up 2 bases; unmatched junction bases: 4. The CDR3 consists of 15 residues. The CDR3 here is CASSFRLAAYNEQFF. Here the CDR3 DNA reads TGCGCCAGCAGCTTCCGACTAGCCGCCTACAATGAGCAGTTCTTC.

V usage is TRBV10-3 and J usage is TRBJ2-3; D not resolved. V dropped 8 bases and J dropped 4 bases, with 10 bases sitting between them. The germline V gene encodes CDR1 ENHRY and CDR2 SYGVKD. The CDR3 is 12 residues long. The DNA for the CDR3 is TGTGCCATCCAGGCACCGCCAGATACGCAGTATTTT. Translated, it gives CAIQAPPDTQYF.

The J gene is TRBJ1-4, the V gene TRBV7-9; D not certain. From germline, CDR1 is SEHNR and CDR2 FQNEAQ (reference sequence). V shed 7 bases and J shed 2 bases, with 5 bases lying between them. This CDR3 contains 12 residues. The CDR3 DNA is TGTGCCAGCACAGGCACTAATGAAAAACTGTTTTTT. This codes for CASTGTNEKLFF. The variable domain in full, with the rest retrieved from reference TRBV7-9 and TRBJ1-4, is DTGVSQNPRHKITKRGQNVTFRCDPISEHNRLYWYRQTLGQGPEFLTYFQNEAQLEKSRLLSDRFSAERPKGSFSTLEIQRTEQGDSAMYLCASTGTNEKLFFGSGTQLSVL.

The chain couples TRBV7-9 to TRBJ1-1; perhaps TRBD1 as D (5 bases). Per germline, CDR1 SEHNR and CDR2 FQNEAQ (reference sequence). The CDR3 is 15 residues long. V was shortened by 5 bases and J by 3 bases, with 16 bases between the two germline ends. CDR3 sequence: CASSAQGFGDTEAFF. The DNA of the CDR3 is TGTGCCAGCAGCGCCCAGGGATTTGGGGACACTGAAGCTTTCTTT. Drawing the rest from reference TRBV7-9 and TRBJ1-1, the complete variable domain is DTGVSQNPRHKITKRGQNVTFRCDPISEHNRLYWYRQTLGQGPEFLTYFQNEAQLEKSRLLSDRFSAERPKGSFSTLEIQRTEQGDSAMYLCASSAQGFGDTEAFFGQGTRLTVV.

This clone has just a few counts. This chain connects TRBV27 to TRBJ2-2; 7 bases align to TRBD1. CDR1 MNHEY and CDR2 SMNVEV come from the germline V gene (reference sequence). CDR3 length: 18 amino acids. Losses at the gene ends were 6 bases for V and 0 bases for J; bases not matched to a gene: 13. The CDR3 region is CASRQGQTVLANTGELFF. The CDR3 DNA sequence: TGTGCCAGCAGGCAGGGACAGACTGTTCTCGCGAACACCGGGGAGCTGTTTTTT.

The chain is built from TRBV18 and TRBJ2-7, with D perhaps matching TRBD2 (6 bases). Germline V lookup: CDR1 KGHSH, CDR2 LQKENI. This CDR3 spans 13 amino acids. V lost 3 bases and J 2 bases, leaving 8 bases between the germline ends. The CDR3 region is CASSPGLAYEQYF. The CDR3 DNA sequence: TGTGCCAGCTCACCGGGACTCGCCTACGAGCAGTACTTC.

This chain links TRBV6-6 with TRBJ2-3; no clear D gene. The length of the CDR3 is 13 residues. The V gene's germline CDR1 is MNHNY and CDR2 SVGAGI (reference sequence). The V gene lost 6 bases and the J gene lost 4 bases, with 11 bases spanning the gap. The chain's CDR3 is CASSTNSADTQYF. The CDR3 nucleotides read TGTGCCAGCAGCACAAACAGTGCAGATACGCAGTATTTT.

Only one count was recorded for this clone. This sequence joins TRBV19 and TRBJ2-5; the D call may be TRBD1 or TRBD2 (5 bases each). V was trimmed by 4 bases and J by 3 bases, leaving 15 bases between them. The germline gives CDR1 LNHDA, CDR2 SQIVND (reference sequence). The CDR3 contains 15 residues. The CDR3 DNA follows: TGTGCCAGTAGTACCGGGACCGATCTAGAAGAGACCCAGTACTTC. Its translation is CASSTGTDLEETQYF.

This chain links TRBV6-5 with TRBJ2-3; D uncertain. The CDR3 extends over 13 amino acids. The V and J ends lost 5 bases and 8 bases respectively, with 14 bases between them. Germline loops: CDR1 MNHEY, CDR2 SVGAGI. DNA for the CDR3: TGTGCCAGCAGTACCTTTGCGATGGGTACGCAGTATTTT. Translated: CASSTFAMGTQYF.

V and J are TRBV7-9 and TRBJ1-1, with TRBD1 matching 9 bases. CDR3 length: 15 amino acids. The junction had 3 bases not matched to a gene; V was cut back by 3 bases and J by 1 base. Germline lookup yields CDR1 SEHNR and CDR2 FQNEAQ (reference sequence). Here the CDR3 reads CASSFTGGWNTEAFF. In nucleotides, the CDR3 is TGTGCCAGCAGCTTTACAGGGGGCTGGAACACTGAAGCTTTCTTT.

The V and J genes are TRBV10-2 and TRBJ2-1, with TRBD2 matching over 7 bases. The CDR3 is 17 residues long. J was trimmed by 4 bases and V by 6 bases; bases with no gene match: 15. CDR1 and CDR2 (germline): WSHSY, SAAADI. CDR3 region: CASSPSPGTSEYNEQFF. CDR3 bases: TGCGCCAGCAGCCCGAGCCCCGGCACTAGCGAATACAATGAGCAGTTCTTC.

The rearrangement links TRBV5-6 to TRBJ2-3, with 16 bases lining up with TRBD2. The CDR3 is 18 amino acids. In germline, CDR1 is SGHDT, CDR2 YYEEEE. J lost 6 bases, V lost 4 bases, and 11 bases had no gene match. CDR3 sequence reads: CASSRLPGLAGGFDTQYF. CDR3 nucleotides: TGTGCCAGCAGCCGTCTACCGGGACTAGCGGGAGGGTTTGATACGCAGTATTTT.

The chain links TRBV7-9 to TRBJ1-1, with TRBD1 matching over 8 bases. CDR3 length: 12 residues. Trimming cost V 8 bases and J 7 bases; bases outside gene matches: 6. Germline V CDR1 and CDR2: SEHNR, FQNEAQ (reference sequence). CDR3 nucleotide sequence: TGTGCCAGCCGGACAGGGACCAGTGAAGCTTTCTTT. It is translated as CASRTGTSEAFF.

The chain joins TRBV5-4 to TRBJ1-5, with D possibly TRBD1 on 6 matching bases. Germline CDR1 reads SGHNT; CDR2 reads YYREEE (reference sequence). V was pared by 0 bases and J by 5 bases, with 9 bases between. The CDR3 covers 14 residues. CDR3 sequence (DNA): TGTGCCAGCAGCTTGGCCGGGGGCGATCAGCCCCAGCATTTT. This codes for CASSLAGGDQPQHF.

The chain's CDR3 is CASRKERRRSYEQYF. For the CDR3, the DNA is TGTGCCAGCAGAAAAGAGCGGAGACGCTCCTACGAGCAGTACTTC. The chain combines TRBV28 with TRBJ2-7; possibly TRBD2 for D (5 bases). In germline, CDR1 is MDHEN, CDR2 SYDVKM. Trimming removed 6 bases at V and 0 bases at J, with 15 bases between. CDR3 length equals 15 residues.

V gene TRBV7-6 combines with J gene TRBJ2-1, with D maybe TRBD2 (6 bases). The germline V and J ends were trimmed by 2 bases and 3 bases, with 29 bases remaining between them. This CDR3 comprises 21 residues. The germline V gene has CDR1 SGHVS and CDR2 FNYEAQ. The CDR3 bases are TGTGCCAGCAGCTTAAGTTCGTTTGGGGGGAGTACTAGTTTTAGCTACAATGAGCAGTTCTTC. Translating gives CASSLSSFGGSTSFSYNEQFF.

The J gene is TRBJ2-7, the V gene TRBV11-2; 8 bases agree with TRBD2. Germline CDR1 and CDR2: SGHAT and FQNNGV. J gave up 0 bases and V 1 base, and 5 bases lay outside the gene matches. The CDR3 runs to 16 residues. The DNA for the CDR3 is TGTGCCAGCAGCTTAGGAGCGGGAGCTTCCTCCTACGAGCAGTACTTC. Its protein product is CASSLGAGASSYEQYF. The full variable domain, with the rest looked up from reference TRBV11-2 and TRBJ2-7, is EAGVAQSPRYKIIEKRQSVAFWCNPISGHATLYWYQQILGQGPKLLIQFQNNGVVDDSQLPKDRFSAERLKGVDSTLKIQPAKLEDSAVYLCASSLGAGASSYEQYFGPGTRLTVT.

V gene TRBV28 combines with J gene TRBJ2-1, with TRBD2 identical over 10 bases. J gave up 0 bases and V 5 bases, and 16 bases lay outside the gene matches. The CDR3 has 20 residues. Per the germline V gene, CDR1 is MDHEN and CDR2 is SYDVKM. CDR3 DNA sequence: TGTGCCAGCAGTACATCCTTTCTAGCGGGAGACGTAAACTCCTACAATGAGCAGTTCTTC. It translates to CASSTSFLAGDVNSYNEQFF.

The chain employs TRBV27 and TRBJ2-2; tentative D call: TRBD1 (8 bases). This CDR3 has 15 residues. V was trimmed by 5 bases and J by 6 bases, leaving 16 bases between them. CDR1 MNHEY and CDR2 SMNVEV come from the germline V gene (reference sequence). The CDR3 DNA follows: TGTGCCAGCAGTCCCATAACAGGGGGGGCCGGGGAGCTGTTTTTT. Its protein product is CASSPITGGAGELFF.

The genes are TRBV25-1 and TRBJ2-3; no firm D call. V was shortened by 2 bases and J by 4 bases, with 7 bases between the two germline ends. CDR1 is MGHDK, CDR2 SYGVNS, per germline. This CDR3 has 13 amino acids. The CDR3 sequence: CASSEPFSDTQYF. CDR3 coding DNA: TGTGCCAGCAGTGAACCATTCTCAGATACGCAGTATTTT.

A note on this clone: Additional DNA sequences in this sample encode the identical CDR3. The chain recombines TRBV5-1 with TRBJ2-1, with D possibly matching TRBD2 (5 bases). Trimming took 0 bases from V and 6 from J, leaving 10 bases between them. Germline V gene sequence: CDR1 SGHRS, CDR2 YFSETQ. The CDR3 is 14 amino acids. The CDR3: CASSLGGPVNEQFF. In DNA, the CDR3 is TGCGCCAGCAGCTTGGGAGGGCCCGTCAATGAGCAGTTCTTC.

V gene TRBV28 combines with J gene TRBJ2-1; the match to TRBD2 covers 9 bases. The CDR3 spans 16 residues. Germline V gene sequence: CDR1 MDHEN, CDR2 SYDVKM. V gave up 5 bases and J gave up 3 bases; unmatched junction bases: 8. Here the CDR3 reads CASSRQLAGIYNEQFF. DNA for the CDR3: TGTGCCAGCAGTCGACAACTAGCGGGCATCTACAATGAGCAGTTCTTC. The full variable domain, rest sourced from reference TRBV28 and TRBJ2-1, is DVKVTQSSRYLVKRTGEKVFLECVQDMDHENMFWYRQDPGLGLRLIYFSYDVKMKEKGDIPEGYSVSREKKERFSLILESASTNQTSMYLCASSRQLAGIYNEQFFGPGTRLTVL.

The rearrangement links TRBV7-9 to TRBJ2-1; D not resolved. Germline V gene sequence: CDR1 SEHNR, CDR2 FQNEAQ (reference sequence). Trimming took off 2 bases at V and 7 bases at J, with 6 bases between the two ends. This CDR3 spans 12 amino acids. The CDR3 loop reads CASSLSTNEQFF. The CDR3 coding sequence is TGTGCCAGCAGCTTATCGACAAATGAGCAGTTCTTC.

J is TRBJ1-3 and V is TRBV29-1; D is unclear. Trimming took off 5 bases at V and 4 bases at J, with 9 bases between the two ends. This CDR3 region has 12 residues. CDR1 and CDR2 (germline): SQVTM, ANQGSEA. CDR3 in DNA: TGCAGCGTTTCTGGTCAGGGAAACACCATATATTTT. Translated: CSVSGQGNTIYF. Filled out from reference TRBV29-1 and TRBJ1-3, the complete variable domain reads SAVISQKPSRDICQRGTSLTIQCQVDSQVTMMFWYRQQPGQSLTLIATANQGSEATYESGFVIDKFPISRPNLTFSTLTVSNMSPEDSSIYLCSVSGQGNTIYFGEGSWLTVV.